This passage covers 25 T cell receptor beta chains from one sample sequenced in a study of vaccination and CD4 T cells after COVID-19. Oncomine TCR Beta short-read sequencing was applied to DNA from cultured CD4+ T cells. Each CDR3 protein gets one entry after TCRdb re-called the PCR reads with MiXCR. The sample carries 10,000 to 15,000 distinct CDR3 sequences, roughly 38% recorded once. Regarding treatment: roughly 10-day PBMC culture with coronavirus spike peptide pools or control peptides (ViraFEST assay). These receptors have no known antigen. The sequencing input was cultured CD4+ T cells from blood. These receptor sequences come from a human donor with COVID-19.

V gene TRBV30 combines with J gene TRBJ1-3; D call uncertain. CDR1 is GTSNPN, CDR2 SVGIG, per germline (reference sequence). The length of the CDR3 is 14 residues. V was cut by 0 bases and J by 4 bases, with 10 bases left in between. CDR3 protein: CAWSVLDPGNTIYF. CDR3 coding DNA: TGTGCCTGGAGTGTACTAGACCCAGGAAACACCATATATTTT.

This chain uses TRBV29-1 with TRBJ1-1, with 9 bases lining up with TRBD1. This CDR3 region has 14 residues. Unmatched junction bases numbered 6, after V lost 3 bases and J lost 4 bases. Germline values: CDR1 SQVTM, CDR2 ANQGSEA. CDR3 nucleotide sequence: TGCAGCGTTGAGCGGGACAGGGCCGGCACTGAAGCTTTCTTT. The encoded protein is CSVERDRAGTEAFF.

This clonotype was detected a few times. The rearrangement links TRBV18 to TRBJ1-2, with D possibly matching TRBD1 (6 bases). With 0 bases removed from V and 7 bases from J, the gap between germline ends came to 15 bases. CDR1 is KGHSH and CDR2 is LQKENI in the germline V gene. The CDR3 totals 15 residues. This chain's CDR3 is CASSPPPGADSGYTF. DNA for the CDR3: TGTGCCAGCTCACCACCACCGGGGGCCGATAGTGGCTACACCTTC.

This clonotype appeared a few times. V gene TRBV20-1 combines with J gene TRBJ2-2; TRBD2 agrees at 9 bases. Germline CDR1 DFQATT, CDR2 SNEGSKA (reference sequence). The CDR3 contains 15 residues. The V gene end was trimmed by 3 bases and the J gene end by 2 bases; junction bases not matched to a gene: 4. CDR3 DNA: TGCAGTGCTAGTGCGGGGGGGCGAAACACCGGGGAGCTGTTTTTT. This gives the protein CSASAGGRNTGELFF.

This clonotype was found a few times. This sequence joins TRBV6-1 and TRBJ1-1, with TRBD1 matching 8 bases. Germline CDR1 reads MNHNS; CDR2 reads SASEGT. J gave up 0 bases and V 6 bases, and 3 bases lay outside the gene matches. This CDR3 region has 14 residues. The CDR3 reads CASRGTGLNTEAFF. CDR3 nucleotides: TGTGCCAGCAGAGGGACAGGCCTGAACACTGAAGCTTTCTTT.

V gene TRBV7-2 combines with J gene TRBJ1-5, with D unresolved. V lost 0 bases and J 1 base, leaving 4 bases between the germline ends. CDR1 is SGHTA and CDR2 is FQGNSA in the germline V gene. The CDR3 is 14 amino acids. CDR3 DNA: TGTGCCAGCAGCTTAGCTATGAGCAATCAGCCCCAGCATTTT. It specifies CASSLAMSNQPQHF.

In DNA, the CDR3 is TGTGCCAGCAGTTTTATGACAGGGGGCCGCACCGGGGAGCTGTTTTTT. This translates into CASSFMTGGRTGELFF. The chain links TRBV6-5 to TRBJ2-2; 10 bases map to TRBD1. This CDR3 has 16 amino acids. CDR1 is MNHEY and CDR2 is SVGAGI in the germline V gene. Trimming at V came to 4 bases and at J to 4 bases, leaving 6 bases not matched to a gene.

The chain is built from TRBV25-1 and TRBJ1-4; D unclear. Germline loops: CDR1 MGHDK, CDR2 SYGVNS. This CDR3 is built from 13 residues. The V and J ends lost 2 bases and 8 bases respectively, with 9 bases between them. The CDR3 DNA is TGTGCCAGCAGTGAAAGTGGGCGCGAAAAACTGTTTTTT. As protein: CASSESGREKLFF.

This clonotype was counted between two and nine times. The rearrangement uses TRBV6-9 and TRBJ2-1; possibly TRBD1 for D (7 bases). V was clipped by 6 bases and J by 7 bases, with 31 bases between them. There are 19 residues in the CDR3. Germline loops: CDR1 MNHGY, CDR2 SVAAGI. CDR3 in DNA: TGTGCCAGCAGAAGAGTCCGGGACAGACTCGATCCGGAGGGAAATGAGCAGTTCTTC. Translated, it gives CASRRVRDRLDPEGNEQFF.

The chain employs TRBV19 and TRBJ2-1; TRBD2 aligns across 7 bases. V shed 8 bases and J 9 bases; nucleotides not matched to a gene: 13. The CDR3 runs to 14 residues. The germline V gene has CDR1 LNHDA and CDR2 SQIVND (reference sequence). In nucleotides, the CDR3 is TGTGCCAGTGGGAGGGCAGATTCCTCTGGTGAGCAGTTCTTC. This sequence encodes CASGRADSSGEQFF.

The rearrangement joins TRBV5-1 to TRBJ2-2; D possibly corresponds to TRBD1 (6 bases). V gave up 2 bases and J gave up 6 bases, with 14 bases separating them. CDR3 size: 15 residues. CDR1 is SGHRS, CDR2 YFSETQ, per germline. The DNA for the CDR3 is TGCGCCAGCAGCTTTCCCGCAGGGGCGGCCGGGGAGCTGTTTTTT. Protein: CASSFPAGAAGELFF. The full variable domain, in which reference TRBV5-1 and TRBJ2-2 provide the parts outside the CDR3, is KAGVTQTPRYLIKTRGQQVTLSCSPISGHRSVSWYQQTPGQGLQFLFEYFSETQRNKGNFPGRFSGRQFSNSRSEMNVSTLELGDSALYLCASSFPAGAAGELFFGEGSRLTVL.

The V gene is TRBV7-2, the J gene TRBJ1-2, with 7 bases lining up with TRBD1. The CDR3 extends over 13 amino acids. Per germline, CDR1 SGHTA and CDR2 FQGNSA. The ends lost 4 bases at V and 8 bases at J; junction bases unmatched: 7. The CDR3 spells CASSSTGQGGYTF. The CDR3 region has the DNA TGTGCCAGCAGCTCGACAGGGCAGGGGGGCTACACCTTC.

This chain links TRBV19 with TRBJ2-2; 8 nucleotides agree with TRBD1. The CDR3 covers 16 residues. With 5 bases clipped from V and 0 bases from J, the junction kept 5 bases outside the gene matches. The germline CDR1 and CDR2 sequences are LNHDA and SQIVND (reference sequence). CDR3 in amino acids: CASSAWTGSNTGELFF. As DNA, the CDR3 is TGTGCCAGTAGTGCCTGGACAGGGTCGAACACCGGGGAGCTGTTTTTT.

The chain has TRBV6-1 and TRBJ1-5; no clear D. Trimming left V 7 bases short and J 0 bases short, with 13 bases between. Germline CDR1 is MNHNS and CDR2 is SASEGT. This CDR3 is 15 amino acids long. CDR3 in amino acids: CASNLWVSSNQPQHF. DNA of the CDR3: TGTGCCAGCAACCTCTGGGTCTCTAGCAATCAGCCCCAGCATTTT.

The chain carries TRBV6-4 and TRBJ1-5; 7 bases line up with TRBD1. V shed 5 bases, J shed 7 bases, and the junction held 5 bases outside the gene matches. This CDR3 has 13 amino acids. Germline values: CDR1 MRHNA, CDR2 SNTAGT. The chain's CDR3 is CASSSQQGQPQHF. CDR3 coding DNA: TGTGCCAGCAGTAGCCAACAGGGGCAGCCCCAGCATTTT.

The chain carries TRBV5-5 and TRBJ1-5; D is undetermined. There are 13 residues in the CDR3. The germline CDR1 and CDR2 sequences are SGHKS and YYEKEE (reference sequence). Trimming stripped 2 bases from V and 4 bases from J, with 7 bases between. The CDR3 loop reads CASSFASNQPQHF. Here the CDR3 DNA reads TGTGCCAGCAGCTTTGCGTCAAATCAGCCCCAGCATTTT.

The J gene is TRBJ2-2, the V gene TRBV6-2 or TRBV6-3, with 9 bases identical to TRBD2. The CDR3 length is 16 residues. The germline gives CDR1 MNHEY, CDR2 SVGEGT. With V trimmed by 7 bases and J by 6 bases, 12 bases remained unmatched. CDR3 sequence: CASTIRGGGGAGELFF. The DNA for the CDR3 is TGTGCCAGCACCATACGAGGCGGGGGGGGCGCCGGGGAGCTGTTTTTT.

This clonotype was seen only a few times. This rearrangement joins TRBV11-3 to TRBJ1-2; D unclear. V was cut by 0 bases and J by 8 bases, with 7 bases left in between. This CDR3 region has 12 residues. Per the germline V gene, CDR1 is SGHNT and CDR2 is YENEEA. CDR3 residues: CASSLDRLGYTF. Written as DNA, the CDR3 is TGTGCCAGCAGCTTAGATCGCCTGGGCTACACCTTC. The full variable domain, its missing parts supplied by reference TRBV11-3 and TRBJ1-2, is EAGVVQSPRYKIIEKKQPVAFWCNPISGHNTLYWYLQNLGQGPELLIRYENEEAVDDSQLPKDRFSAERLKGVDSTLKIQPAELGDSAVYLCASSLDRLGYTFGSGTRLTVV.

V and J are TRBV7-3 and TRBJ2-1; no clear D gene. Trimming took 5 bases from V and 9 from J, leaving 14 bases between them. CDR3 size: 13 residues. Germline loops: CDR1 SGHTA, CDR2 FQGTGA. In nucleotides, the CDR3 is TGTGCCAGCAGCCGACGGACCCAAACTGAGCAGTTCTTC. Its protein is CASSRRTQTEQFF.

A few counts support this clonotype. The chain carries TRBV6-1 and TRBJ2-5; 8 bases map to TRBD2. With 5 bases clipped from V and 1 base from J, the junction kept 9 bases outside the gene matches. This CDR3 spans 16 amino acids. Germline CDR1 and CDR2: MNHNS and SASEGT. The CDR3 spells CASSRLSAGGQETQYF. The CDR3 region has the DNA TGTGCCAGCAGTCGCCTCAGTGCGGGGGGCCAAGAGACCCAGTACTTC.

This clonotype showed up just a few times. The rearrangement links TRBV20-1 to TRBJ2-3; 9 nucleotides agree with TRBD2. Germline CDR1 and CDR2: DFQATT and SNEGSKA (reference sequence). CDR3 length: 13 residues. The CDR3 spells CSTLAGTTDTQYF. CDR3 nucleotide sequence: TGCAGCACCCTAGCGGGGACCACAGATACGCAGTATTTT.

The table lists this clonotype with a few counts. V and J are TRBV6-1 and TRBJ1-1; weak D call: TRBD1 (5 bases). Germline loops: CDR1 MNHNS, CDR2 SASEGT. This CDR3 is built from 16 residues. The ends were cut back, 2 bases at V and 1 base at J, with 14 bases in the middle. The CDR3: CASSEPIGGQNTEAFF. CDR3 bases: TGTGCCAGCAGTGAACCCATCGGGGGTCAGAACACTGAAGCTTTCTTT.

The CDR3 DNA follows: TGTGCCAGTAGTATACCCACAGGGAAACCCGATACGCAGTATTTT. This translates into CASSIPTGKPDTQYF. The chain joins TRBV19 to TRBJ2-3; tentatively, D is TRBD1 (6 bases). Germline V gene lookup returns CDR1 LNHDA and CDR2 SQIVND (reference sequence). The CDR3 runs to 15 residues. Trimming removed 2 bases at V and 6 bases at J, with 15 bases between.

CDR3 sequence: CATSDFKVHGELFF. The CDR3 DNA is TGTGCCACCAGTGATTTTAAGGTCCACGGGGAGCTGTTTTTT. The J gene is TRBJ2-2, the V gene TRBV24-1; D gene uncertain. CDR1 and CDR2 (germline): KGHDR, SFDVKD. This CDR3 comprises 14 residues. Trimming took 1 base from V and 7 from J, leaving 9 bases between them.

In DNA form, the CDR3 reads TGTGCCAGCAGCTCCTGGACAGGGTGGAGCGAGCAGTACTTC. Residues: CASSSWTGWSEQYF. The V gene is TRBV7-2, the J gene TRBJ2-7, with 8 bases that match TRBD1. Germline-derived CDR1 and CDR2 are SGHTA and FQGNSA. The CDR3 is 14 amino acids. After removal of 4 bases from V and 6 bases from J, the junction contained 8 bases not matched to a gene.